Each of the 18 T cell receptor beta chains below was sequenced from the same sample in a study of vaccination and CD4 T cells after COVID-19. These TCRs' antigens remain unknown. Sequencing of DNA taken from cultured CD4+ T cells relied on the Oncomine TCR Beta short-read assay. A single record per CDR3 protein comes from TCRdb applying MiXCR to the PCR reads. The sample records 6,500 to 10,000 distinct CDR3 sequences, more than 40% being singletons. The treatment denotes: roughly ten-day PBMC culture with coronavirus spike peptide pools or control peptides (ViraFEST assay). Gathered ahead of the COVID-19 pandemic (2011-2018) were the CD4+ T cells of the unexposed donor. The material sequenced was CD4+ T cells from blood, cultured in vitro. The receptors were gathered from a human donor in good health.

The rearrangement links TRBV20-1 to TRBJ1-1, with D unclear. Trimming removed 5 bases at V and 4 bases at J, with 8 bases between. The CDR3 consists of 11 residues. Germline lookup yields CDR1 DFQATT and CDR2 SNEGSKA (reference sequence). CDR3 region: CSASSSTEAFF. The CDR3 nucleotides read TGCAGTGCTTCTTCTTCCACTGAAGCTTTCTTT.

This clonotype has a handful of counts. The V and J genes are TRBV6-5 and TRBJ2-3; D might be TRBD2 (5 bases). The germline V gene encodes CDR1 MNHEY and CDR2 SVGAGI. The CDR3 runs to 17 residues. With 2 bases removed from V and 0 bases from J, the gap between germline ends came to 15 bases. The CDR3 coding sequence is TGTGCCAGCAGTTACGGCACCGGGGTTCCTAGCACAGATACGCAGTATTTT. It specifies CASSYGTGVPSTDTQYF.

This clonotype was observed a few times. The chain has TRBV20-1 and TRBJ1-1; D not resolved. Trimming shortened V by 1 base and J by 4 bases, and 22 bases separated the two germline ends. The CDR3 sequence is 17 residues long. CDR1 and CDR2 (germline): DFQATT, SNEGSKA (reference sequence). The CDR3 sequence is CSARAYPAVVGATEAFF. The DNA for the CDR3 is TGCAGTGCTAGAGCCTACCCCGCGGTAGTGGGTGCCACTGAAGCTTTCTTT.

The chain combines TRBV21-1 with TRBJ2-5; no DNA check was done on the table's D call, TRBD2. TRBV21-1 is flagged as a pseudogene. This CDR3 is 20 amino acids long. Here the CDR3 DNA reads TGTGCCAGCAGCAAAGCCGTCCCACCTGGGACTCCCCGGTGCCAAGAGACCCAGTACTTC. Translation gives CASSKAVPPGTPRCQETQYF.

The chain combines TRBV30 with TRBJ2-7; 9 bases line up with TRBD2. Germline V gene lookup returns CDR1 GTSNPN and CDR2 SVGIG (reference sequence). The CDR3 length is 14 residues. V shed 2 bases and J 4 bases; nucleotides not matched to a gene: 6. CDR3 protein: CAWSPPGLAYEQYF. CDR3 nucleotide sequence: TGTGCCTGGAGTCCGCCGGGACTAGCATACGAGCAGTACTTC.

Only a few counts were recorded for this clonotype. The J gene is TRBJ1-2, the V gene TRBV12-3 or TRBV12-4; 8 bases align to TRBD1. The length of the CDR3 is 18 residues. V trimming: 5 bases; J trimming: 0 bases; junction bases outside the gene matches: 14. Written as DNA, the CDR3 is TGTGCCAGCAGTCCCTCCGGGACAGGCTACCACTCTAACTATGGCTACACCTTC. Its protein is CASSPSGTGYHSNYGYTF.

The table lists this clonotype with a count of one. The rearrangement joins TRBV10-3 to TRBJ2-5; D is uncertain. V was pared by 9 bases and J by 2 bases, with 22 bases between. The CDR3 is made up of 16 amino acids. Germline CDR1 reads ENHRY; CDR2 reads SYGVKD. The CDR3 spells CAINITGLLGQETQYF. CDR3 DNA: TGTGCCATTAACATTACGGGCCTCTTGGGGCAAGAGACCCAGTACTTC.

Only a few counts were recorded for this clonotype. The chain employs TRBV6-1 and TRBJ1-6; D call uncertain. CDR3 length equals 14 residues. V was pared by 4 bases and J by 8 bases, with 12 bases between. Per germline, CDR1 MNHNS and CDR2 SASEGT. The CDR3, as DNA: TGTGCCAGCAGTGGAGAGGACGGTTATTCACCCCTCCACTTT. Translation gives CASSGEDGYSPLHF.

This clonotype was recorded a few times. CDR3 residues: CASSGILGASGRRETQYF. CDR3 DNA sequence: TGTGCCAGCAGCGGAATACTAGGGGCTAGCGGGAGACGTGAGACCCAGTACTTC. The V call is TRBV27, the J call TRBJ2-5, with 10 bases that match TRBD2. There are 18 residues in the CDR3. In germline, CDR1 is MNHEY, CDR2 SMNVEV (reference sequence). The V and J ends lost 6 bases and 5 bases, in that order; junction bases with no gene match: 18.

The sample holds a few counts of this clonotype. V usage is TRBV28 and J usage is TRBJ1-1; no clear D. CDR1 is MDHEN and CDR2 is SYDVKM in the germline V gene. The CDR3 sequence is 14 residues long. Trimming pared 2 bases from V and 1 base from J, leaving 8 bases between. The CDR3 reads CASSLMRTNTEAFF. In DNA, the CDR3 is TGTGCCAGCAGTTTAATGCGGACGAACACTGAAGCTTTCTTT. The full variable domain, in which reference TRBV28 and TRBJ1-1 provide the parts outside the CDR3, is DVKVTQSSRYLVKRTGEKVFLECVQDMDHENMFWYRQDPGLGLRLIYFSYDVKMKEKGDIPEGYSVSREKKERFSLILESASTNQTSMYLCASSLMRTNTEAFFGQGTRLTVV.

The CDR3 loop reads CASSPQGYGYTF. DNA for the CDR3: TGTGCCAGCAGCCCCCAGGGATATGGCTACACCTTC. J is TRBJ1-2 and V is TRBV7-2; D perhaps matches TRBD1 (5 bases). The CDR3 spans 12 residues. The V gene's germline CDR1 is SGHTA and CDR2 FQGNSA. Trimming shortened V by 5 bases and J by 5 bases, and 9 bases separated the two germline ends.

This clonotype was seen a few times. The chain recombines TRBV10-3 with TRBJ1-2, with 11 nucleotides matching TRBD1. Per germline, CDR1 ENHRY and CDR2 SYGVKD. The CDR3 runs to 14 residues. J gave up 2 bases and V 8 bases, and 4 bases lay outside the gene matches. CDR3 coding DNA: TGTGCCATCGGACAGGGGGCGGGAAACTATGGCTACACCTTC. Protein product: CAIGQGAGNYGYTF.

This clonotype is labeled medium-sized. V is TRBV15 and J is TRBJ1-5; D possibly corresponds to TRBD1 (5 bases). The germline V gene encodes CDR1 LNHNV and CDR2 YYDKDF (reference sequence). The CDR3 has 16 amino acids. Trimming shortened V by 0 bases and J by 5 bases, and 14 bases separated the two germline ends. CDR3 amino acids: CATSRDRAGRHQPQHF. The DNA for the CDR3 is TGTGCCACCAGCAGAGATCGGGCAGGGAGGCATCAGCCCCAGCATTTT. The variable domain in full, with the rest retrieved from reference TRBV15 and TRBJ1-5, is DAMVIQNPRYQVTQFGKPVTLSCSQTLNHNVMYWYQQKSSQAPKLLFHYYDKDFNNEADTPDNFQSRRPNTSFCFLDIRSPGLGDTAMYLCATSRDRAGRHQPQHFGDGTRLSIL.

The chain uses TRBV30 and TRBJ2-7; D may match TRBD1 or TRBD2 (5 bases each). Germline V lookup: CDR1 GTSNPN, CDR2 SVGIG (reference sequence). Trimming cost V 6 bases and J 6 bases, with 30 bases left between them. The CDR3 spans 17 residues. This chain's CDR3 is CACMGDLGGLPRGEQYF. In nucleotides, the CDR3 is TGTGCCTGCATGGGGGACCTCGGCGGGCTCCCAAGGGGCGAGCAGTACTTC.

The rearrangement links TRBV10-2 to TRBJ1-1, with D maybe TRBD1 (5 bases). V lost 10 bases to trimming and J lost 1 base, with 10 bases between them. Germline V gives CDR1 WSHSY, CDR2 SAAADI. The CDR3 is 12 residues long. The CDR3 region is CATWDGNTEAFF. In DNA, the CDR3 is TGCGCCACTTGGGACGGGAACACTGAAGCTTTCTTT.

The chain has TRBV20-1 and TRBJ1-6; D call uncertain. The CDR3 is 14 amino acids. Trimming pared 3 bases from V and 7 bases from J, leaving 13 bases between. In germline, CDR1 is DFQATT, CDR2 SNEGSKA (reference sequence). Here the CDR3 reads CSASIGRENSPLHF. In DNA, the CDR3 is TGCAGTGCTAGCATAGGACGGGAAAATTCACCCCTCCACTTT.

The table lists this clonotype with a few counts. The chain has TRBV27 and TRBJ1-2, with TRBD1 matching over 7 bases. V shed 5 bases, J shed 7 bases, and the junction held 7 bases outside the gene matches. The CDR3 length is 13 residues. The germline V gene encodes CDR1 MNHEY and CDR2 SMNVEV (reference sequence). The CDR3 DNA reads TGTGCCAGCAGTGTACAGGGGATGGCTGGCTACACCTTC. Residues: CASSVQGMAGYTF.

The chain uses TRBV6-2 or TRBV6-3 and TRBJ2-5; TRBD1 agrees at 9 bases. The CDR3 runs 17 residues. Trimming removed 5 bases from V and 7 bases from J; junction bases left unmatched: 17. CDR1 is MNHEY, CDR2 SVGEGT, per germline. The CDR3 protein is CASSTLRVGQGYGTQYF. The CDR3 DNA reads TGTGCCAGCAGTACCCTGCGCGTGGGACAGGGATACGGGACCCAGTACTTC.